This T cell receptor (beta chain) is drawn from a study of human T cells and chemical hapten exposure. On the study more broadly: Reading of the patch tests, which applied 0.01% DPC to the upper back, occurred at 6 days.

This CDR3 is 16 amino acids long. V was clipped by 0 bases and J by 7 bases; unmatched bases: 12. The germline CDR1 and CDR2 sequences are MNHEY and SVGAGI. TCRdb independently ran MiXCR on the RACE reads; one entry per CDR3 protein. Here the sample spans 180,000 or so distinct CDR3 sequences, more than 20% being singletons. This clonotype was seen a few times. Its cognate antigen is unknown. Notes on the study in general: Sensitization with DPC brought no change to TCRs above 1 in 1000 in frequency.

Time point of the sample: patch test 3, about 24 weeks after DPC sensitization. This sample's treatment: therapeutic diphenylcyclopropenone sensitization with weekly scalp DPC. The specimen comprised whole blood, sampled in connection with sensitization to the hapten diphenylcyclopropenone (DPC). This sequence originates from a woman aged 40 to 50 with alopecia areata. Some clones in this sample may be carry-over from other donors' samples. The J gene is TRBJ2-7, the V gene TRBV6-5, with TRBD2 matching 7 bases. The CDR3 here is CASSYSMYGGSDEQYF. The CDR3 DNA follows: TGTGCCAGCAGTTACTCGATGTACGGCGGGAGCGATGAGCAGTACTTC.